This T cell receptor (beta chain) appears in the sequencing data of a study of T cell responses to AZD1222 COVID-19 vaccine. Study-level findings and limits: The CD4 TCRs associated with vaccination extended across spike and predominated at 160-218 and 743-854. Just a handful of AZD1222 recipients were seropositive at baseline. Clonal diversity may have been underestimated in mostly white British donors.

TCRdb's table, derived via immunoSEQ multiplex PCR, lists solely in-frame clones and lacks some. The sample has tens of thousands of clones, about 90% seen once; the top ten hold 26%. V was clipped by 1 base and J by 2 bases; unmatched bases: 7. The CDR3 length is 18 residues. Germline-derived CDR1 and CDR2 are LGHNA and YNFKEQ. Of note for this clone: Its target is not known.

The rearrangement joins TRBV4-2 to TRBJ2-2, with 10 positions matching TRBD2. The sample consisted of peripheral blood, taken 28 days after the second dose of the MenACWY control vaccine. The receptor was isolated from an adult who received the MenACWY meningococcal vaccine as a control. The CDR3 region has the DNA TGTGCCAGCAGCCAAGTGGAAGCGGGAGGGCCCAACACCGGGGAGCTGTTTTTT. Translating it yields CASSQVEAGGPNTGELFF.